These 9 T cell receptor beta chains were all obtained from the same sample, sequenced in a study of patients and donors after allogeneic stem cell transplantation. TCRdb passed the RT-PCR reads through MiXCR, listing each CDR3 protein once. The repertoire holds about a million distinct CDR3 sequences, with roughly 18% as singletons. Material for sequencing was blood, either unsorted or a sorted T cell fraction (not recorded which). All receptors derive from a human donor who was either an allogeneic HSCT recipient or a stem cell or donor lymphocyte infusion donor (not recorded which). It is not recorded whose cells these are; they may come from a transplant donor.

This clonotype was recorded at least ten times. CDR3 in DNA: TGTGCCAGCAGCCAAGGGACTAGCGGGAGCTACGAGCAGTACTTC. Translated: CASSQGTSGSYEQYF. The gene calls are TRBV18 and TRBJ2-7, with 14 bases identical to TRBD2. The V gene end was trimmed by 8 bases and the J gene end by 3 bases; junction bases not matched to a gene: 6. The CDR3 is made up of 15 amino acids. CDR1 and CDR2 from the germline V gene are KGHSH and LQKENI.

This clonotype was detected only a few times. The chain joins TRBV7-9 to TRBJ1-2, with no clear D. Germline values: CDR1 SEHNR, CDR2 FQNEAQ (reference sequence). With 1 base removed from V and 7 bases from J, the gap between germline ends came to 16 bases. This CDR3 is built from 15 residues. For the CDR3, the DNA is TGTGCCAGCAGCTTAGATGACGGCAAGTTCTCTGGCTACACCTTC. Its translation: CASSLDDGKFSGYTF. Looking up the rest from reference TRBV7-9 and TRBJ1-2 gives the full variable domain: DTGVSQNPRHKITKRGQNVTFRCDPISEHNRLYWYRQTLGQGPEFLTYFQNEAQLEKSRLLSDRFSAERPKGSFSTLEIQRTEQGDSAMYLCASSLDDGKFSGYTFGSGTRLTVV.

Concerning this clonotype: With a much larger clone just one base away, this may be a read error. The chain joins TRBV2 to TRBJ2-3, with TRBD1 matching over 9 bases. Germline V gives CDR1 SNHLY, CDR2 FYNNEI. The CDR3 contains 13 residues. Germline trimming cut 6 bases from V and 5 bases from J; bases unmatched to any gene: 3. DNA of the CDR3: TGTGCCAGCAGGGGACAGGGTGGAGATACGCAGTATTTT. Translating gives CASRGQGGDTQYF.

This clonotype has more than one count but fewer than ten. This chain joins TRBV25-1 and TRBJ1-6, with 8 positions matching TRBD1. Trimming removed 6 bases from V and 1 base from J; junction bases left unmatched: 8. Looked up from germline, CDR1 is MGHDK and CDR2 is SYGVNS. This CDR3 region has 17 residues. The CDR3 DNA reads TGTGCCAGCAGCAGAGACAGGGGAGAATCCTATAATTCACCCCTCCACTTT. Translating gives CASSRDRGESYNSPLHF.

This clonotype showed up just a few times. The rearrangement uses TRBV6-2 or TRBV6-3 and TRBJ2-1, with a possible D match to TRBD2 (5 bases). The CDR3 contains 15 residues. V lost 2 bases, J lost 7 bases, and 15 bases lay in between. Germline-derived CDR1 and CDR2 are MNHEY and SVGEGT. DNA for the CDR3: TGTGCCAGCAGTTACCGCGGGCTAGCCTCTAATGAGCAGTTCTTC. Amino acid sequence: CASSYRGLASNEQFF.

The CDR3 sequence is CATSDPHRGLTGELFF. The DNA for the CDR3 is TGTGCCACCAGTGACCCCCACAGGGGGCTTACCGGGGAGCTGTTTTTT. The genes are TRBV24-1 and TRBJ2-2, with TRBD1 matching over 9 bases. V lost 4 bases to trimming and J lost 5 bases; unmatched junction nucleotides: 7. CDR1 and CDR2 from the germline V gene are KGHDR and SFDVKD. The CDR3 length is 16 residues.

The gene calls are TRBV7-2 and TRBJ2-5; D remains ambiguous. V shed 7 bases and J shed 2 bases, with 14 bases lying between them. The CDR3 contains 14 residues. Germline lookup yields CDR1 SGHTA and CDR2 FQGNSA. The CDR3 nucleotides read TGTGCCAGCACTCCCTCGGCTAGACAAGAGACCCAGTACTTC. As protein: CASTPSARQETQYF.

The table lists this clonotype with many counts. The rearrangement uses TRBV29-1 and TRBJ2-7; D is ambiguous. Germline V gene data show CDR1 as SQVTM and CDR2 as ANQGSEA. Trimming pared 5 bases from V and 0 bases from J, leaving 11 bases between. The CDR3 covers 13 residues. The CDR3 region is CSVYLRNSYEQYF. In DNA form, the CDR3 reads TGCAGCGTTTACCTGAGAAACTCCTACGAGCAGTACTTC.

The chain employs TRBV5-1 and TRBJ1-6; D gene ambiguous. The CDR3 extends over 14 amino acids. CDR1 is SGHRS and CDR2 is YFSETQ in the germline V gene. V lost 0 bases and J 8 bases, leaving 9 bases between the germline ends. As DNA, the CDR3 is TGCGCCAGCAGCTTGGCCAAGGGAGATTCACCCCTCCACTTT. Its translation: CASSLAKGDSPLHF. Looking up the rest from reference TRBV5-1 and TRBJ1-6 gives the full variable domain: KAGVTQTPRYLIKTRGQQVTLSCSPISGHRSVSWYQQTPGQGLQFLFEYFSETQRNKGNFPGRFSGRQFSNSRSEMNVSTLELGDSALYLCASSLAKGDSPLHFGNGTRLTVT.